Listed here are 11 T cell receptor beta chains from one sample, sequenced in a study of PD-1 blockade in classical Hodgkin lymphoma. Every single patient, without exception, relapsed after autologous stem cell transplantation, and brentuximab vedotin exposure varied. The table came from immunoSEQ multiplex PCR; TCRdb's copy has only in-frame clones and leaves some out. This table holds about 97,000 clones, over 80% found once. Material: peripheral blood mononuclear cells (PBMCs), obtained at baseline. The receptor source for this set is a human donor with classical Hodgkin lymphoma.

The rearrangement uses TRBV5-4 and TRBJ2-7, with TRBD1 matching over 8 bases. Germline values: CDR1 SGHNT, CDR2 YYREEE (reference sequence). V trimming: 5 bases; J trimming: 2 bases; junction bases outside the gene matches: 6. The CDR3 has 14 amino acids. In DNA form, the CDR3 reads TGTGCCAGCAGTGCGGCGACAGGGGCCTACGAGCAGTACTTC. Translation: CASSAATGAYEQYF.

The J gene is TRBJ1-4, the V gene TRBV7-2; tentative D call: TRBD1 (5 bases). The V and J ends lost 1 base and 0 bases respectively, with 12 bases between them. CDR3 length: 17 amino acids. Per germline, CDR1 SGHTA and CDR2 FQGNSA. The CDR3: CASSLVEGITTNEKLFF. CDR3 in DNA: TGTGCCAGCAGCTTAGTGGAGGGGATCACAACTAATGAAAAACTGTTTTTT.

Only a few counts were recorded for this clone. V gene TRBV6-5 combines with J gene TRBJ1-1; TRBD1 is a possible D gene (6 bases). Germline loops: CDR1 MNHEY, CDR2 SVGAGI. There are 14 residues in the CDR3. V lost 6 bases to trimming and J lost 5 bases, with 16 bases between them. The DNA of the CDR3 is TGTGCCAGCAGACCATACAGGGAGAATACTGAAGCTTTCTTT. Its translation is CASRPYRENTEAFF.

V is TRBV28 and J is TRBJ1-5; 7 bases match TRBD1. Germline CDR1 is MDHEN and CDR2 is SYDVKM. The J segment lost 3 bases and the V segment lost 3 bases, leaving 5 bases of the junction unmatched. The CDR3 totals 15 residues. CDR3 amino acids: CASSFRQGYNQPQHF. The DNA of the CDR3 is TGTGCCAGCAGTTTCCGACAGGGTTACAATCAGCCCCAGCATTTT.

This chain connects TRBV2 to TRBJ2-5; D gene uncertain. This CDR3 has 12 amino acids. With 5 bases removed from V and 5 bases from J, the gap between germline ends came to 9 bases. Germline CDR1 is SNHLY and CDR2 is FYNNEI. DNA of the CDR3: TGTGCCAGCAGTCTGAACCCCGAGACCCAGTACTTC. Its protein is CASSLNPETQYF.

This sequence joins TRBV19 and TRBJ2-7; 9 bases agree with TRBD2. Germline CDR1 reads LNHDA; CDR2 reads SQIVND (reference sequence). CDR3 size: 16 residues. The V gene end was trimmed by 5 bases and the J gene end by 3 bases; junction bases not matched to a gene: 11. Here the CDR3 DNA reads TGTGCCAGTAGTTTAACGCCGGGACTAGCCTTCTACGAGCAGTACTTC. It yields the protein CASSLTPGLAFYEQYF.

A note on this clone: One junction end disagrees with the germline gene, perhaps due to a read error. The chain recombines TRBV2 with TRBJ2-2, with 9 bases lining up with TRBD2. The CDR3 sequence is 20 residues long. CDR1 and CDR2 (germline): SNHLY, FYNNEI. DNA of the CDR3: TGTGCCAGCACTGAACCGGGACTAGCACCTCAGGGGGCGAACACCGGGGAGCTGTTTTTT. The encoded protein is CASTEPGLAPQGANTGELFF.

The rearrangement links TRBV6-4 to TRBJ2-5; 10 nucleotides align to TRBD2. This CDR3 is built from 15 residues. The V and J ends lost 6 bases and 1 base, in that order; junction bases with no gene match: 5. Per germline, CDR1 MRHNA and CDR2 SNTAGT. The CDR3 protein is CASSRIAGGQETQYF. CDR3 sequence (DNA): TGTGCCAGCAGCCGAATAGCGGGGGGCCAAGAGACCCAGTACTTC.

This chain links TRBV25-1 with TRBJ2-7; 11 bases agree with TRBD1. V lost 7 bases to trimming and J lost 2 bases; unmatched junction nucleotides: 7. CDR1 is MGHDK, CDR2 SYGVNS, per germline. This CDR3 region has 15 residues. The CDR3 loop reads CASTLGGQGAYEQYF. CDR3 in DNA: TGTGCCAGCACCTTAGGGGGACAGGGGGCCTACGAGCAGTACTTC.

The genes are TRBV5-6 and TRBJ1-2; D is undetermined. V was pared by 0 bases and J by 7 bases, with 10 bases between. The CDR3 has 13 amino acids. Germline CDR1 and CDR2: SGHDT and YYEEEE. CDR3: CASSLGGPIGYTF. CDR3 nucleotides: TGTGCCAGCAGCTTGGGAGGCCCCATTGGCTACACCTTC.

The chain combines TRBV9 with TRBJ2-2, with D uncertain. This CDR3 has 12 residues. V was clipped by 4 bases and J by 4 bases, with 5 bases between them. Germline V gene sequence: CDR1 SGDLS, CDR2 YYNGEE. The chain's CDR3 is CASSHGTGELFF. The CDR3 DNA is TGTGCCAGCAGCCATGGCACCGGGGAGCTGTTTTTT.